This T cell receptor beta chain is drawn from a study of cytomegalovirus exposure and HLA in healthy donors. V lost 9 bases and J lost 4, with 18 bases in between. Germline assignment: CDR1 LNHDA and CDR2 SQIVND (reference sequence). This CDR3 is 14 amino acids long. Study-level points and caveats: By HLA locus, TCR association rates varied in a later analysis, with DRB1 showing the most and HLA-C the fewest. It was 150 to 200 TCR beta chains that were listed as cytomegalovirus-associated.

With respect to this clone: The antigen is undetermined.

PCR used 60 Vbeta primers and 13 Jbeta primers. Profiling relied on immunoSEQ multiplex PCR, and the TCRdb table lists in-frame clones only, not all of them. The table has under 200,000 clones, about 81% seen once. The rearrangement joins TRBV19 to TRBJ2-5; possible D gene TRBD2, 6 bases. This receptor was taken from a girl aged 2 to 9 in good health and CMV-seropositive. Sequencing used PBMCs. The DNA of the CDR3 is TGTGCCAGCGGTCACCTCCCCGGGAGAGAGACCCAGTACTTC. Translating it yields CASGHLPGRETQYF. The full variable domain, completed using reference TRBV19 and TRBJ2-5, is DGGITQSPKYLFRKEGQNVTLSCEQNLNHDAMYWYRQDPGQGLRLIYYSQIVNDFQKGDIAEGYSVSREKKESFPLTVTSAQKNPTAFYLCASGHLPGRETQYFGPGTRLLVL.